These 4 T cell receptor beta chains share one sample of origin, sequenced in a study of T-cell reconstitution after alpha-beta-depleted transplantation in children. The authors prepared the TCRbeta library with unique molecular identifiers. TCRdb passed the PCR reads through MiXCR, listing each CDR3 protein once. Of around 130,000 distinct CDR3 sequences listed, roughly 10% were seen once; the top ten hold around 24%. The specimen comprised PBMCs, mostly from graft donor cells, sampled 180 days after TCRalphabeta/CD19-depleted stem cell transplant. The receptors were gathered from a girl under two years old who had a stem cell transplant for combined immunodeficiency, so the T cells may come from the graft donor.

This clonotype showed up just a few times. The CDR3 coding sequence is TGCGCCAGCAGCTTGGCGCTTCAGGGATCTTACCCCTATAACGAGCAGTACTTC. As protein: CASSLALQGSYPYNEQYF. This chain links TRBV5-1 with TRBJ2-7; TRBD1 is a possible D gene (5 bases). From germline, CDR1 is SGHRS and CDR2 YFSETQ. V was clipped by 0 bases and J by 5 bases, with 24 bases between them. CDR3 length: 18 amino acids.

In this sample, this clonotype turned up a few times. The chain uses TRBV6-5 and TRBJ2-1; D is possibly TRBD2 (7 bases). The CDR3 totals 18 residues. Germline V gene lookup returns CDR1 MNHEY and CDR2 SVGAGI. Trimming removed 4 bases at V and 1 base at J, with 20 bases between. The chain's CDR3 is CASSSALGGRRSYNEQFF. CDR3 DNA sequence: TGTGCCAGCAGTTCTGCCCTCGGGGGGCGAAGATCCTACAATGAGCAGTTCTTC.

V usage is TRBV6-2 or TRBV6-3 and J usage is TRBJ1-5, with no clear D. V was clipped by 1 base and J by 4 bases, with 5 bases between them. Germline V CDR1 and CDR2: MNHEY, SVGEGT. The CDR3 length is 13 residues. The CDR3 nucleotides are TGTGCCAGCAGTTACTGGTATAATCAGCCCCAGCATTTT. It encodes CASSYWYNQPQHF.

This chain uses TRBV7-9 with TRBJ2-5; the D call may be TRBD1 or TRBD2 (6 bases each). The V and J ends lost 3 bases and 0 bases respectively, with 14 bases between them. The germline CDR1 and CDR2 sequences are SEHNR and FQNEAQ (reference sequence). The CDR3 runs 16 residues. CDR3 in amino acids: CASSFNRGPHQETQYF. The CDR3 DNA reads TGTGCCAGCAGCTTTAACCGGGGGCCACACCAAGAGACCCAGTACTTC.